The 7 T cell receptor beta chains presented below share a single source sample, sequenced in a study of tumor-infiltrating lymphocytes in primary liver carcinoma. The tissue used was unsorted bulk material of about 19-31 mg. RNA and DNA were co-extracted from it with the AllPrep DNA/RNA mini kit. A constant-region primer served to make TCR beta cDNA from about 530 ng total RNA. Slightly modified ARM-PCR served as the procedure for the TCR beta libraries. These libraries came from three rounds of nested multiplex PCR. It was with TRBV1-TRBV30 forward primers and a C-beta reverse primer that the first two PCR rounds were run, at about 10 cycles each. TCRdb used MiXCR to reprocess the multiplex PCR reads, holding one entry per CDR3 protein. The table lists roughly 57,000 distinct CDR3 sequences, just over 70% of them singletons. Sequencing was done on a sample of liver tumor tissue from sampling region 2. The subset is: tumor region T2, inferior pole. These receptors all stem from a man in his forties with primary liver carcinoma and hepatitis B virus infection.

The V call is TRBV19, the J call TRBJ2-5, with D hard to call. Germline CDR1 is LNHDA and CDR2 is SQIVND (reference sequence). CDR3 length: 13 residues. V lost 4 bases and J 1 base, leaving 7 bases between the germline ends. CDR3 residues: CASSKMSQETQYF. CDR3 bases: TGTGCCAGTAGTAAAATGAGCCAAGAGACCCAGTACTTC.

For this clonotype: No conserved phenylalanine or tryptophan is present at the end of the CDR3, so a read error is the likely explanation. The CDR3 spells CPSSLLEDTEAFS. DNA for the CDR3: TGTCCCAGCAGTTTATTGGAAGACACTGAAGCTTTCTCT. The chain employs TRBV12-3 or TRBV12-4 and TRBJ1-1, with D hard to call. The CDR3 is 13 residues long.

In the case of this clonotype: The junction departs from the called germline gene at one end, perhaps through a read error. The chain is built from TRBV29-1 and TRBJ1-3, with D uncertain. The CDR3 contains 12 residues. Germline V gives CDR1 SQVTM, CDR2 ANQGSEA. The CDR3 DNA sequence: TGCAGCGTAAAGTTTACTGGAAACACCATACATTTT. This sequence encodes CSVKFTGNTIHF.

Concerning this clonotype: Sequence at one end of the junction differs from germline and may be a read error. V and J are TRBV5-1 and TRBJ2-2; TRBD2 matches 8 bases. Germline CDR1 and CDR2: SGHRS and YFSETQ. The CDR3 has 15 amino acids. The CDR3 DNA follows: TGCGCCAGTAGCTTGACAGCGGGAGAAACCAGGGAGTTGTTTTTT. It translates to CASSLTAGETRELFF.

Of note for this clonotype: A junction boundary mismatches the germline segment, possibly from a read error. The chain is built from TRBV4-1 and TRBJ1-1; D unclear. The germline gives CDR1 MGHRA, CDR2 YSYEKL. The CDR3 spans 14 residues. The CDR3 sequence is CASRQGLAADEAFF. Here the CDR3 DNA reads TGCGCCAGCAGACAAGGCCTAGCGGCGGATGAAGCTTTCTTT.

Details on this clonotype: At one end, the junction sequence differs from germline, possibly due to a read error. The rearrangement uses TRBV12-3 or TRBV12-4 and TRBJ2-1; TRBD2 aligns across 13 bases. This CDR3 has 16 amino acids. This CDR3 reads CANSYGLAGAEDEQFF. The CDR3 nucleotides are TGTGCCAACAGTTATGGACTAGCGGGAGCGGAGGACGAGCAGTTCTTC.

As concerns this clonotype: Compared with germline, one end of the junction differs, possibly owing to a read error. V and J are TRBV12-3 or TRBV12-4 and TRBJ1-4; weak D call: TRBD1 (5 bases). The CDR3 contains 16 residues. CDR3 sequence: CASSLRGSGTNEKLSF. CDR3 sequence (DNA): TGTGCCAGCAGTTTACGGGGGTCGGGAACTAATGAAAAACTGTCTTTC.